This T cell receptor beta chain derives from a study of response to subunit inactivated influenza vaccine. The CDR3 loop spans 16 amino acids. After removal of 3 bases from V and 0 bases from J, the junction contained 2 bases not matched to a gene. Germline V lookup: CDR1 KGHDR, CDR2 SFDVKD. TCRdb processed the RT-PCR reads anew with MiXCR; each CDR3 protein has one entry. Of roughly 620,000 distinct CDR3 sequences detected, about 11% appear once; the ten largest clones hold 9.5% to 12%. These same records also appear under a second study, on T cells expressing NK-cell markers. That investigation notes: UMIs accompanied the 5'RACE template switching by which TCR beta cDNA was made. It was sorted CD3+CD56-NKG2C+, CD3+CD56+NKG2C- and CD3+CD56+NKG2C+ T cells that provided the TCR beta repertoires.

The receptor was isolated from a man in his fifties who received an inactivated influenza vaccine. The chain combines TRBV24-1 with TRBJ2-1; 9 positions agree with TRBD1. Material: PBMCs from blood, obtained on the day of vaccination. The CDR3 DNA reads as TGTGCCACCAGTGATACGGGACAGGGCTCCTACAATGAGCAGTTCTTC. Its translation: CATSDTGQGSYNEQFF.